This TCR beta chain was sequenced in a study of T cells in Graves' hyperthyroidism and ophthalmopathy. This clonotype was seen many times. Germline assignment: CDR1 LGHNT and CDR2 FRNRAP. The CDR3 is 14 residues long. The V end was cut by 0 bases, the J end by 2 bases, with 8 bases between. The CDR3 regions of TCR beta were amplified from RNA transcripts. The HTBI primer set was used in a first-round RT-PCR of the TCR CDR3. TCRdb recomputed calls from the multiplex PCR reads with MiXCR, one row per CDR3 protein. The sample shows fewer than 700,000 distinct CDR3 sequences, roughly 15% of them seen only once.

The rearrangement uses TRBV12-5 and TRBJ2-7; perhaps TRBD1 as D (5 bases). Sequencing input: blood. This clonotype was obtained from a woman younger than 45 with Graves' hyperthyroidism. For the CDR3, the DNA is TGTGCTAGTGGTTTGGTGGGGCAGACCTACGAGCAGTACTTC. Protein: CASGLVGQTYEQYF.